This T cell receptor (beta chain) came from a study of identical twins. Study results and caveats: Low generation-probability sequences were in excess among twin-shared out-of-frame alpha sequences.

Carrying unique molecular identifiers, the cDNA also gained a universal primer site through template switching. TCRdb ran MiXCR on the 5' RACE reads and lists one entry per CDR3 protein. The sample carries approximately 600,000 distinct CDR3 sequences, 9.6% recorded once. This clonotype has a handful of counts. Its specificity is unknown. Healthy Caucasians, and only they, were the donors. Deletions cut 5 bases from V and 4 bases from J, with 12 bases between. Looked up from germline, CDR1 is MNHEY and CDR2 is SMNVEV (reference sequence). CDR3 length: 13 amino acids. This sample also belongs to another study, concerning yellow fever vaccine responses in identical twins.

The V and J genes are TRBV27 and TRBJ2-7; D not resolved. Sequenced sample: PBMCs. The TCR sequence derives from a woman under 30 in good health. The CDR3 sequence is CASSKFSDYEQYF. The CDR3 DNA reads TGTGCCAGCAGTAAATTTTCAGATTACGAGCAGTACTTC.